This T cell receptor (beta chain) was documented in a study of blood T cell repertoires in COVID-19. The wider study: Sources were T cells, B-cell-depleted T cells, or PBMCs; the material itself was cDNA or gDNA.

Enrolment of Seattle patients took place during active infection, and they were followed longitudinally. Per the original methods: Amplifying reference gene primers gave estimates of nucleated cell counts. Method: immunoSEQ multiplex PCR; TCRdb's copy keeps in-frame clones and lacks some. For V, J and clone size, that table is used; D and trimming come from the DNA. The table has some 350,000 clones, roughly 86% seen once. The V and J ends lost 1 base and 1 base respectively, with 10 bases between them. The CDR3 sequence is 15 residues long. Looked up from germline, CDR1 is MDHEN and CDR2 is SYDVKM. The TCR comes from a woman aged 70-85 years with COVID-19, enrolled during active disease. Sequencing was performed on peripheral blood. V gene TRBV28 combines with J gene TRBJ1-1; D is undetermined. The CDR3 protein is CASSLSAVRNTEAFF. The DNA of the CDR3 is TGTGCCAGCAGTTTATCTGCGGTTAGGAACACTGAAGCTTTCTTT.